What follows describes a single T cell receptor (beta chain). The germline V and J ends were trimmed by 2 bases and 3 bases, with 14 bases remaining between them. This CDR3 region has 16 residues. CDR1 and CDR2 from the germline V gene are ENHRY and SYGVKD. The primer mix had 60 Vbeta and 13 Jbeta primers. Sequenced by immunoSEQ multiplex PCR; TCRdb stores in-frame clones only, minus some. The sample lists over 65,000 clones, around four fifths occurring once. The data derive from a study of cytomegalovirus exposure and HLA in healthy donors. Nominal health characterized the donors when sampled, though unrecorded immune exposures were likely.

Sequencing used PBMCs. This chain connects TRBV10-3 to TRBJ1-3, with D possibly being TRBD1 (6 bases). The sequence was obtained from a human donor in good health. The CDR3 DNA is TGTGCCATCAGTGAGCCCCGGGGGGCGGGTGGAAACACCATATATTTT. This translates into CAISEPRGAGGNTIYF.